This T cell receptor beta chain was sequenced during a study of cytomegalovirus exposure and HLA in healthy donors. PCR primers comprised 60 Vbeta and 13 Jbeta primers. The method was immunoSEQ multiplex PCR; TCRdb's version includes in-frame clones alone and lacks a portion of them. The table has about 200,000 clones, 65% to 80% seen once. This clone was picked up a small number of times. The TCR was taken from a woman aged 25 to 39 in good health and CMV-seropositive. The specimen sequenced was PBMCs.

In DNA form, the CDR3 reads TGTGCCGAAACCCCGACAGGGAATGTTTCACCCCTCCACTTT. The encoded protein is CAETPTGNVSPLHF. The rearrangement uses TRBV27 and TRBJ1-6; 7 nucleotides match TRBD1. V lost 11 bases, J lost 9 bases, and 13 bases stayed unmatched. The CDR3 runs 14 residues. CDR1 MNHEY and CDR2 SMNVEV come from the germline V gene (reference sequence).